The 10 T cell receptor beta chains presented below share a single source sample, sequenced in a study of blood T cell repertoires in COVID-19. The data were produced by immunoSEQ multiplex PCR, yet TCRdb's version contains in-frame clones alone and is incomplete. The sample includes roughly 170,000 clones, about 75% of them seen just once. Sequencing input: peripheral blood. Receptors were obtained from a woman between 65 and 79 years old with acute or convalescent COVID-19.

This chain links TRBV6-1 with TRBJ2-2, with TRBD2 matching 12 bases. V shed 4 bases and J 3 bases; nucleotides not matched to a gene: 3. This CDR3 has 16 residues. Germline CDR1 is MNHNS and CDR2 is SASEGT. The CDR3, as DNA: TGTGCCAGCAGTGGACTAGCGGGAGAGTACACCGGGGAGCTGTTTTTT. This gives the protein CASSGLAGEYTGELFF.

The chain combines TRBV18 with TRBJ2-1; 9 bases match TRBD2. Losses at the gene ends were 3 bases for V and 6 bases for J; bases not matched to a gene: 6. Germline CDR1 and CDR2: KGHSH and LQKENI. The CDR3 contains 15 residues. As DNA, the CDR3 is TGTGCCAGCTCACCCCTAGCGGGGTTCTTCAATGAGCAGTTCTTC. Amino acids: CASSPLAGFFNEQFF.

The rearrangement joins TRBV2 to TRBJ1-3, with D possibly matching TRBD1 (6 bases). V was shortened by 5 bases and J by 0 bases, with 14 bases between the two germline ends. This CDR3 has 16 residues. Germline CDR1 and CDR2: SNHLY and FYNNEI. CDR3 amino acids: CASSSGAFDSGNTIYF. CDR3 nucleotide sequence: TGTGCCAGCAGTTCAGGGGCATTTGACTCTGGAAACACCATATATTTT.

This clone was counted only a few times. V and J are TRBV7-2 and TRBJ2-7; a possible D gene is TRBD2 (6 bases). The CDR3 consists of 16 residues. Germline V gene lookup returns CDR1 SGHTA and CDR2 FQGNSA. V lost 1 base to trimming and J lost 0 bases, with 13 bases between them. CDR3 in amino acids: CASSLVGSLSSYEQYF. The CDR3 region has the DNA TGTGCCAGCAGCTTAGTCGGGAGTCTGAGCTCCTACGAGCAGTACTTC.

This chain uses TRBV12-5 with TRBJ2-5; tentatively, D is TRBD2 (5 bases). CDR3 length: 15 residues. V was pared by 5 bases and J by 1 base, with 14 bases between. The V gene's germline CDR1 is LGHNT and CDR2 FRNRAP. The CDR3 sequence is CASGRGRGIQETQYF. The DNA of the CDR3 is TGTGCTAGTGGTCGTGGCAGAGGGATCCAAGAGACCCAGTACTTC.

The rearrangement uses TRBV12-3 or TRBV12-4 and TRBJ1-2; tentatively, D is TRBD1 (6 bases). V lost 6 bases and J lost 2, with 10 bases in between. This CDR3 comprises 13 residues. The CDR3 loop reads CASSVTGNYGYTF. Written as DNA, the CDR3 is TGTGCCAGCAGCGTCACAGGGAACTATGGCTACACCTTC.

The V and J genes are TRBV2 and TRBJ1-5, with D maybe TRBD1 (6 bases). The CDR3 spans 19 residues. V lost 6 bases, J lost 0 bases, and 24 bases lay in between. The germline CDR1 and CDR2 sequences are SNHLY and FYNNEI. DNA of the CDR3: TGTGCCAGCAGCAAACTCCGACGGGACACTTACACTAGCAATCAGCCCCAGCATTTT. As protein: CASSKLRRDTYTSNQPQHF.

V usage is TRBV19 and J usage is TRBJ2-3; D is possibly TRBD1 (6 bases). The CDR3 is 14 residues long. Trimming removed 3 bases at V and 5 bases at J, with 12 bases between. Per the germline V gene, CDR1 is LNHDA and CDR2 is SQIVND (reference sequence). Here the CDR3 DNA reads TGTGCCAGTAGTATTAGGGACATGGTAGATACGCAGTATTTT. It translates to CASSIRDMVDTQYF.

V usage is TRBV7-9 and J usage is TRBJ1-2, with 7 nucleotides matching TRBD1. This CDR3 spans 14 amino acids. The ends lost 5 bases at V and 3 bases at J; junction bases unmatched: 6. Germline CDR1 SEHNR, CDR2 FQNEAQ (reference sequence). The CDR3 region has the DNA TGTGCCAGCAGCCCTCGGACAGGACACTATGGCTACACCTTC. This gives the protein CASSPRTGHYGYTF. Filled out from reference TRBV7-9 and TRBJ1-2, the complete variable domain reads DTGVSQNPRHKITKRGQNVTFRCDPISEHNRLYWYRQTLGQGPEFLTYFQNEAQLEKSRLLSDRFSAERPKGSFSTLEIQRTEQGDSAMYLCASSPRTGHYGYTFGSGTRLTVV.

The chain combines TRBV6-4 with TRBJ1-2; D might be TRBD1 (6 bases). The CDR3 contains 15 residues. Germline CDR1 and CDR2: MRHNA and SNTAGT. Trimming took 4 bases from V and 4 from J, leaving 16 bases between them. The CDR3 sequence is CASSVTGQPGYGYTF. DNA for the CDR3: TGTGCCAGCAGTGTCACGGGACAACCGGGCTATGGCTACACCTTC.